A selection of T cell receptor beta chains follows, all from one sample in a study of blood T cell repertoires in COVID-19. This table comes from immunoSEQ multiplex PCR, and its TCRdb copy is limited to in-frame clones, with some not included. Of around 51,000 clones in the sample, 75% to 95% were seen once. The material sequenced was peripheral blood. The receptor source for this set is a man between 65 and 85 years old with acute or convalescent COVID-19. Both conserved end residues are part of each CDR3. Fields, in order: J gene, clone size, V gene, CDR3 length, D gene, CDR3 DNA, CDR3 protein. The D gene is left open where the match is weak. Not every row has a clone size; where given, it reads once, few, many or a size class.

>TRBJ1-2|few|TRBV5-5|13|.
TGTGCCAGCAGCTCAGTGAGGAACTATGGCTACACCTTC
CASSSVRNYGYTF
>TRBJ1-2|once|TRBV18|14|TRBD1
TGTGCCAGCTCACCCTTGGACAGGGAAAGGGGCTACACCTTC
CASSPLDRERGYTF
>TRBJ1-1|.|TRBV19|12|.
TGTGCCAGTATCCAGGGAAACACTGAAGCTTTCTTT
CASIQGNTEAFF
>TRBJ2-2|.|TRBV11-3|16|TRBD1
TGTGCCAGCAGCCCGGACAGGTGGGAAAACACCGGGGAGCTGTTTTTT
CASSPDRWENTGELFF
>TRBJ1-6|.|TRBV4-3|14|.
TGCGCCAGCAGCCAAGCAGGGCTTAATTCACCCCTCCACTTT
CASSQAGLNSPLHF
>TRBJ1-1|.|TRBV18|17|TRBD1
TGTGCCAGCTCACCCTCCCAGGGGGCTCGTAGGAACACTGAAGCTTTCTTT
CASSPSQGARRNTEAFF
>TRBJ2-7|.|TRBV9|16|TRBD1
TGTGCCAGCAGCCCCCTCCCGGGGACAGGGATTACCGAGCAGTACTTC
CASSPLPGTGITEQYF
>TRBJ1-5|.|TRBV19|15|.
TGTGCCAGTAGTGGTCGGACAGTCTTCAATCAGCCCCAGCATTTT
CASSGRTVFNQPQHF
>TRBJ2-5|.|TRBV5-4|12|.
TGTGCCAGCAGCCGGGACATAGATACCCAGTACTTC
CASSRDIDTQYF
>TRBJ2-7|.|TRBV2|14|TRBD1
TGTGCCAGCAGAGGGGACAGACAGTCCTACGAGCAGTACTTC
CASRGDRQSYEQYF
>TRBJ2-1|.|TRBV7-2|16|.
TGTGCCAGCAGCGCCCCTTTCGGCGGGTACCACAATGAGCAGTTCTTC
CASSAPFGGYHNEQFF
>TRBJ1-1|.|TRBV28|14|.
TGTGCCAGCAGCTGGGGGGGGGCTCTCACTGAAGCTTTCTTT
CASSWGGALTEAFF
>TRBJ1-2|.|TRBV7-9|15|.
TGTGCCAGCAGCACTTTTCCCCGGACAGATTATGGCTACACCTTC
CASSTFPRTDYGYTF
>TRBJ2-7|.|TRBV6-5|14|TRBD1
TGTGCCAGCAGTTACCGGGACAGGGACTACGAGCAGTACTTC
CASSYRDRDYEQYF
>TRBJ2-7|once|TRBV10-3|13|TRBD1
TGTGCCATCAGCCCGGGACAGGTATACGAGCAGTACTTC
CAISPGQVYEQYF
>TRBJ1-5|once|TRBV2|14|.
TGTGCCAGCAGTGAATATCCAGGTTATCAGCCCCAGCATTTT
CASSEYPGYQPQHF
>TRBJ1-6|once|TRBV7-2|15|.
TGTGCCAGCAGCTTAAGGGTGGGGAGAGGTTCACCCCTCCACTTT
CASSLRVGRGSPLHF
>TRBJ1-2|.|TRBV6-6|14|.
TGTGCCAGCAGTTACGCACAGGCCGGGCATGGCTACACCTTC
CASSYAQAGHGYTF
>TRBJ1-6|.|TRBV28|14|.
TGTGCCAGCTCTAGGGGCTGGGCTAATTCACCCCTCCACTTT
CASSRGWANSPLHF
>TRBJ2-7|.|TRBV5-1|14|.
TGCGCCAGCAGCCCCCGACAGGGAGGCCACGAGCAGTACTTC
CASSPRQGGHEQYF
>TRBJ2-5|.|TRBV5-6|14|TRBD2
TGTGCCAGCAGCCCGGACGACAGTGGGGGGGCCCAGTACTTC
CASSPDDSGGAQYF
>TRBJ2-3|.|TRBV11-2|15|.
TGTGCCAGCAGCTTAGTAGTTGCCGGAGTCGATACGCAGTATTTT
CASSLVVAGVDTQYF
>TRBJ1-6|.|TRBV3-1/TRBV3-2|15|.
TGTGCCAGCAAACGATCGCAGGGGTATAATTCACCCCTCCACTTT
CASKRSQGYNSPLHF
>TRBJ1-1|.|TRBV6-6|11|TRBD1
TGTGCCAGCAGTGACAGGGTAGAAGCTTTCTTT
CASSDRVEAFF
>TRBJ2-4|once|TRBV5-1|15|.
TGCGCCAGCAGCTTGGCCGGTGCTGCCGGGAACATTCAGTACTTC
CASSLAGAAGNIQYF